The clone carrying this TCR beta chain was recorded a few times. As yet, its antigen is unknown. Treatment denoted: roughly 10-day PBMC culture with coronavirus spike peptide pools or control peptides (ViraFEST assay). This specimen belongs to a study of vaccination and CD4 T cells after COVID-19. Study details: Culture controls were given either a CEFX pool, an HIV-1 Nef pool, or no peptide.

The assay that was used to sequence DNA from cultured CD4+ T cells was the Oncomine TCR Beta short-read assay. TCRdb itself ran the PCR reads through MiXCR, one entry per CDR3 protein. The sample shows some 14,000 distinct CDR3 sequences, roughly 62% of them seen only once. This CDR3 has 13 amino acids. Deletions cut 6 bases from V and 0 bases from J, with 6 bases between. The V gene is TRBV12-3 or TRBV12-4, the J gene TRBJ1-3; D is unresolved. Sequenced sample: CD4+ T cells from blood, cultured in vitro. The origin of this receptor is a human donor who had recovered from COVID-19. DNA of the CDR3: TGTGCCAGCAGACCGAGCTCTGGAAACACCATATATTTT. Translation: CASRPSSGNTIYF.